Shown below are 7 T cell receptor beta chains from a single sample sequenced in a study of CD8 T cells in ankylosing spondylitis. No antigen has been identified for these receptors. TCRdb passed the 5' RACE reads through MiXCR, listing each CDR3 protein once. In the table there are about 220,000 distinct CDR3 sequences, around 17% of which are singletons. Points from the study as a whole: Ankylosing spondylitis blood appeared to carry a characteristic TCR beta motif of under ten highly homologous variants.

Sequencing used blood, either unsorted or a sorted T cell fraction (not recorded which). The receptors come from a male donor with ankylosing spondylitis.

This clonotype was observed a few times. V and J are TRBV5-6 and TRBJ1-1; TRBD1 might be the D (5 bases). Germline CDR1 reads SGHDT; CDR2 reads YYEEEE. The CDR3 runs to 13 residues. The ends were cut back, 4 bases at V and 3 bases at J, with 10 bases in the middle. CDR3 DNA sequence: TGTGCCAGCAGCCGGGACTGGGACACTGAAGCTTTCTTT. Translated: CASSRDWDTEAFF.

This clonotype occurred many times. The chain employs TRBV10-3 and TRBJ1-2; D uncertain. The germline V and J ends were trimmed by 6 bases and 2 bases, with 10 bases remaining between them. This CDR3 spans 13 amino acids. Germline-derived CDR1 and CDR2 are ENHRY and SYGVKD. The CDR3 DNA follows: TGTGCCATCAGAGAAGACGGGAACTATGGCTACACCTTC. It translates to CAIREDGNYGYTF.

The chain couples TRBV24-1 to TRBJ2-2; D call uncertain. The CDR3 has 16 residues. Germline values: CDR1 KGHDR, CDR2 SFDVKD. V lost 3 bases and J lost 4, with 14 bases in between. CDR3 amino acids: CATSDGVGQSTGELFF. In nucleotides, the CDR3 is TGTGCCACCAGTGATGGGGTTGGCCAATCCACCGGGGAGCTGTTTTTT.

This clonotype occurred a few times. This rearrangement joins TRBV4-1 to TRBJ2-7; D might be TRBD1 (5 bases). CDR3 length: 17 amino acids. V lost 0 bases and J 3 bases, leaving 18 bases between the germline ends. Germline CDR1 reads MGHRA; CDR2 reads YSYEKL. The CDR3 is CASSQDTQGGRFYEQYF. CDR3 sequence (DNA): TGCGCCAGCAGCCAAGATACCCAGGGTGGGCGTTTCTACGAGCAGTACTTC.

CDR3 loop: CASSLVLADSYEQYF. The CDR3 nucleotides are TGTGCCAGCAGCTTAGTACTAGCGGACTCTTACGAGCAGTACTTC. V gene TRBV7-9 combines with J gene TRBJ2-7; 8 bases align to TRBD2. Germline V gene lookup returns CDR1 SEHNR and CDR2 FQNEAQ (reference sequence). The junction had 6 bases not matched to a gene; V was cut back by 1 base and J by 4 bases. This CDR3 has 15 amino acids.

Only a few counts were recorded for this clonotype. V is TRBV4-1 and J is TRBJ1-4; no definite D call. The CDR3 has 14 residues. Germline CDR1 is MGHRA and CDR2 is YSYEKL. V was clipped by 0 bases and J by 8 bases, with 10 bases between them. CDR3 coding DNA: TGCGCCAGCAGCCAAGAAGGACCCCAGGAAAAACTGTTTTTT. This sequence encodes CASSQEGPQEKLFF.

V is TRBV29-1 and J is TRBJ2-7; weak D call: TRBD1 (6 bases). With 5 bases removed from V and 2 bases from J, the gap between germline ends came to 10 bases. CDR1 is SQVTM, CDR2 ANQGSEA, per germline. This CDR3 is built from 12 residues. The CDR3 bases are TGCAGCGTTTTACAGGGAACCTACGAGCAGTACTTC. This translates into CSVLQGTYEQYF.